A selection of T cell receptor beta chains follows, all from one sample in a study of cytomegalovirus exposure and HLA in healthy donors. Profiled with immunoSEQ multiplex PCR; TCRdb holds only in-frame clones, not every one. The table includes some 130,000 clones, approximately 86% detected once. The sequencing input was PBMCs. Source of these receptors: a boy aged 5-17 years in good health and CMV-seronegative. Both conserved end residues are trimmed from each CDR3.

TRBV13,TRBJ1-3,ASSLGVSGNTIY
TRBV6-5,TRBJ2-3,ASSSTLAASTDTQY
TRBV9,TRBJ2-3,ASSVVAGGPDTQY
TRBV29-1,TRBJ2-7,SVENRDRSYEQY
TRBV25-1,TRBJ2-1,ASSEYQGSSEQF
TRBV18,TRBJ2-5,ASSPPLGQFQETQY
TRBV27,TRBJ1-3,ASRSQGNTIY
TRBV5-5,TRBJ1-2,ASSLDHVQGGGYT
TRBV5-6,TRBJ1-3,ASSLNRVSGNTIY
TRBV29-1,TRBJ1-5,SVSEDSNQPQH
TRBV5-1,TRBJ2-1,ASSYPVSSYNEQF
TRBV6-6,TRBJ1-2,ASSFPTGTEYGYT
TRBV15,TRBJ1-5,ATSRVVLTERGNQPQH
TRBV5-6,TRBJ2-4,ASGATLKGNIQY
TRBV10-3,TRBJ2-5,AISRRLAGGGETQY
TRBV15,TRBJ2-5,ATSRVVDGETQY
TRBV18,TRBJ1-3,ASSPRVNTGDGNTIY
TRBV5-4,TRBJ2-7,ASSVGLAGDGSYEQY
TRBV29-1,TRBJ2-2,SVEVSLATGELF
TRBV2,TRBJ2-1,ASLLNRGYNEQF
TRBV2,TRBJ1-1,ASSWDRVNTEAF
TRBV28,TRBJ2-2,ASRALDRDTGELF
TRBV7-2,TRBJ2-2,ASRGTGGTGELF
TRBV11-1,TRBJ2-3,ASSGRLAGSTDTQY
TRBV20-1,TRBJ2-3,SARITDTQY
TRBV7-5,TRBJ2-7,VRSLGGTGFLYEQY
TRBV11-3,TRBJ2-7,ASSPGQGSYEQY
TRBV5-1,TRBJ2-7,ASSWVSGDSYEQY
TRBV7-2,TRBJ2-1,ASSSRTSGTSYNEQF
TRBV4-1,TRBJ2-3,ASRRAGDTQY
TRBV29-1,TRBJ2-7,SVEEGYEQY
TRBV19,TRBJ2-2,ASSIRGSGANTGELF
TRBV20-1,TRBJ1-4,SAATGLNPF
TRBV5-4,TRBJ2-1,ASSTMTGNNEQF
TRBV4-1,TRBJ2-5,ASSQDGLRGPQETQY
TRBV20-1,TRBJ2-1,SALMNEQF
TRBV30,TRBJ1-4,AFVPRGLREKLF
TRBV30,TRBJ2-1,AWMIGLASSYNEQF
TRBV6-5,TRBJ1-5,ASSKKDRGNQPQH
TRBV19,TRBJ1-1,ASRRAGGWLMNTEAF
TRBV21-1,TRBJ2-3,ASSKVGAGGTDTQY
TRBV7-2,TRBJ2-5,ASSPSGQETQY
TRBV2,TRBJ2-7,ARSRDISSYEQY
TRBV4-1,TRBJ1-4,ASSSYYGNEKLF
TRBV7-9,TRBJ1-1,SSSSFQGRTEAF
TRBV5-8,TRBJ1-4,ASSLTVNEKLF
TRBV5-6,TRBJ1-6,ASSTRGSTIRSPLH
TRBV5-4,TRBJ2-3,ASSGGIGGDTDTQY